The 6 T cell receptor delta chains in this list originate from one sample, sequenced in a study of γδ T cells in repeated Plasmodium falciparum infection. TCRdb made new clone calls on the multiplex PCR reads using CATT. The sample shows approximately 60,000 delta-chain clones, 1.5% to 2% of them seen only once. Gammadelta T cells were flow-sorted from PBMC into Vgamma9/Vdelta2+ and Vdelta2-negative populations for bulk analysis. Source material: gamma-delta T cells from blood. Receptor source: a pool of human donors (malaria-infected and uninfected, not separated).

This clone was seen repeatedly, ten times or more. The TCRdb record carries a much larger clone's protein, which differs from this DNA's translation at residue 8; a read error is the likely cause, and the protein listed here is the DNA translation. V and J are TRAV38-2/DV8 and TRDJ1; D is ambiguous. Germline CDR1 TSESDYY, CDR2 QEAYKQQN. V was cut by 2 bases and J by 0 bases, with 14 bases left in between. The CDR3 sequence is 16 residues long. The CDR3 coding sequence is TGTGCTTATAGGAGGAAACCTGCGAAGTACACCGATAAACTCATCTTT. Protein: CAYRRKPAKYTDKLIF.

A remark on this clone: Only one base separates this from a far larger clonotype, so it likely reflects a read error. This sample also contains other DNA sequences that code for the same CDR3. The J segment was not called; the V segment is TRDV1; the tabulated D call, TRDD3, remains unverified against the DNA. From germline, CDR1 is TSWWSYY and CDR2 QGS. The CDR3 contains 24 residues. For the CDR3, the DNA is TGTGCCCTTGGGGAACGACCTACCTCGCTAACTGGGGGATACGCTGCCGGGTACACCGATAAACTCATTTTT. Translation gives CALGERPTSLTGGYAAGYTDKLIF.

This clone was seen only a few times. The TCRdb protein, from a much larger clone, departs from this DNA's translation at residue 13, likely by read error; the protein shown derives from the DNA. The chain is built from TRDV1 and TRDJ1, with no clear D. The CDR3 has 19 amino acids. Trimming removed 1 base from V and 0 bases from J, with 21 bases in between. Germline V gene sequence: CDR1 TSWWSYY, CDR2 QGS. CDR3 amino acids: CALGEPSDRLYPHTDKLIF. The CDR3 region has the DNA TGTGCTCTTGGGGAACCCTCGGACAGGCTTTACCCCCACACCGATAAACTCATCTTT.

This clone has ten or more counts. The CDR3 DNA follows: TGTGCTCTTGGGGAAACATTCTACTGGGGATCCACCGATAAACTCATCTTT. It yields the protein CALGETFYWGSTDKLIF. The genes are TRDV1 and TRDJ1, with TRDD3 identical over 7 bases. This CDR3 comprises 17 residues. Trimming removed 2 bases from V and 1 base from J; junction bases left unmatched: 10. CDR1 TSWWSYY and CDR2 QGS come from the germline V gene.

This clone is categorized as medium-sized. The sample has other DNA sequences that encode this CDR3 too. This chain connects TRDV1 to TRDJ1; D is tentatively TRDD2 or TRDD3 (8 bases each). Trimming took off 5 bases at V and 2 bases at J, with 36 bases between the two ends. The CDR3 consists of 22 residues. Per the germline V gene, CDR1 is TSWWSYY and CDR2 is QGS. CDR3 bases: TGTGCTCTTGGGCCACCAAGCCTTCCTATGGTACTGGGGGGGTCCACGACCGATAAACTCATCTTT. Translating gives CALGPPSLPMVLGGSTTDKLIF.

This clone was seen at least ten times. Given a far larger clone just one base away, this is likely a sequencing read error. The same CDR3 also results from other DNA sequences found in this sample. CDR3 in DNA: TGTGCCCTTGGGCTTAGCCCCACCGCCACCGTCAAACTCATCTTT. Its protein is CALGLSPTATVKLIF. The chain carries TRDV1 and TRDJ1; no clear D gene. The J gene, missing from TCRdb, was assigned here through DNA to germline matching. Germline V gene lookup returns CDR1 TSWWSYY and CDR2 QGS. The CDR3 has 15 amino acids.